Below, 26 T cell receptor beta chains from the same sample are listed, as sequenced in a study of cytomegalovirus exposure and HLA in healthy donors. It was with 60 Vbeta and 13 Jbeta primers that the PCR ran. Assay: immunoSEQ multiplex PCR; the TCRdb copy retains only in-frame clones and omits some. The sample carries about 120,000 clones, about 86% recorded once. Sequenced material: PBMCs. The receptors were sampled from a woman between 40 and 55 years old in good health and CMV-seronegative.

The gene calls are TRBV25-1 and TRBJ1-2; a possible D gene is TRBD1 (5 bases). CDR3 length equals 17 residues. Per the germline V gene, CDR1 is MGHDK and CDR2 is SYGVNS. V lost 6 bases to trimming and J lost 0 bases, with 20 bases between them. The CDR3 region has the DNA TGTGCCAGCAGCGAAACGAGAGCATCAGGGTCTAACTATGGCTACACCTTC. It codes for CASSETRASGSNYGYTF.

The chain is built from TRBV6-5 and TRBJ2-1, with D perhaps matching TRBD1 (5 bases). Germline values: CDR1 MNHEY, CDR2 SVGAGI. Trimming pared 4 bases from V and 1 base from J, leaving 11 bases between. This CDR3 is built from 15 residues. The CDR3, as DNA: TGTGCCAGCAGTTTGTCCCAGGGTTCCTACAATGAGCAGTTCTTC. Its translation is CASSLSQGSYNEQFF.

A note on this clone: The junction and the germline gene differ at one end; a read error may be behind it. The chain employs TRBV7-9 and TRBJ2-7; D ambiguous. The CDR3 covers 15 residues. Germline V CDR1 and CDR2: SEHNR, FQNEAQ (reference sequence). CDR3 amino acids: CSSNTLLGVDYEQYF. The DNA of the CDR3 is TGTTCCAGCAACACCCTCCTTGGAGTCGATTACGAGCAGTACTTC.

The genes are TRBV4-1 and TRBJ2-2; 9 bases are a match to TRBD2. J gave up 9 bases and V 1 base, and 9 bases lay outside the gene matches. Germline V gene data show CDR1 as MGHRA and CDR2 as YSYEKL. The CDR3 is made up of 16 amino acids. The CDR3 nucleotides are TGCGCCAGCAGCCAAGCTCTTGGGACTAGCTCCCGGGAGCTGTTTTTT. This sequence encodes CASSQALGTSSRELFF.

The CDR3 coding sequence is TGCGCCAGCTTAGTAGCGGGAGCCTTAGGTGAGCAGTTCTTC. The encoded protein is CASLVAGALGEQFF. The J gene is TRBJ2-1, the V gene TRBV10-2; 9 bases line up with TRBD2. With 8 bases clipped from V and 9 bases from J, the junction kept 11 bases outside the gene matches. The CDR3 extends over 14 amino acids. Germline V gives CDR1 WSHSY, CDR2 SAAADI.

The DNA of the CDR3 is TGTGCCAGCAGCTCCCGAGGGGGGCGGGGGTACGAGCAGTACTTC. This codes for CASSSRGGRGYEQYF. The J gene is TRBJ2-7, the V gene TRBV11-2, with D possibly TRBD2 on 7 matching bases. The CDR3 is made up of 15 amino acids. The ends were cut back, 4 bases at V and 4 bases at J, with 17 bases in the middle. The germline V gene has CDR1 SGHAT and CDR2 FQNNGV.

This chain uses TRBV27 with TRBJ2-3, with 7 bases fitting TRBD1. Germline CDR1 reads MNHEY; CDR2 reads SMNVEV (reference sequence). The CDR3 runs 18 residues. After removal of 5 bases from V and 3 bases from J, the junction contained 17 bases not matched to a gene. The CDR3 region is CASSDTGKVTGKTDTQYF. Written as DNA, the CDR3 is TGTGCCAGCAGTGATACTGGGAAGGTGACAGGGAAAACAGATACGCAGTATTTT.

The chain is built from TRBV14 and TRBJ1-1; weak D call: TRBD1 (6 bases). V was trimmed by 4 bases and J by 6 bases, leaving 15 bases between them. The CDR3 is 14 amino acids. Germline V gene sequence: CDR1 SGHDN, CDR2 FVKESK. CDR3 in DNA: TGTGCCAGCAGCCGCCCTACAGGGCACGCTGAAGCTTTCTTT. It translates to CASSRPTGHAEAFF.

The chain has TRBV15 and TRBJ1-5; D gene ambiguous. Germline CDR1 is LNHNV and CDR2 is YYDKDF (reference sequence). This CDR3 contains 14 residues. The V gene lost 0 bases and the J gene lost 9 bases, with 12 bases spanning the gap. CDR3 amino acids: CATSRDVGGGPQHF. DNA of the CDR3: TGTGCCACCAGCAGAGATGTGGGAGGTGGGCCCCAGCATTTT.

The genes are TRBV5-1 and TRBJ2-5; 13 bases line up with TRBD2. Germline loops: CDR1 SGHRS, CDR2 YFSETQ. The CDR3 length is 15 residues. The V gene end was trimmed by 4 bases and the J gene end by 11 bases; junction bases not matched to a gene: 11. CDR3 amino acids: CASSPEGLAGLEQYF. In nucleotides, the CDR3 is TGCGCCAGCAGCCCCGAGGGACTAGCGGGACTAGAGCAGTACTTC. Based on the CDR3 plus reference TRBV5-1 and TRBJ2-5, the full variable domain is KAGVTQTPRYLIKTRGQQVTLSCSPISGHRSVSWYQQTPGQGLQFLFEYFSETQRNKGNFPGRFSGRQFSNSRSEMNVSTLELGDSALYLCASSPEGLAGLEQYFGPGTRLLVL.

This rearrangement joins TRBV5-6 to TRBJ2-2; a weak D match, TRBD1 (5 bases). Per the germline V gene, CDR1 is SGHDT and CDR2 is YYEEEE. The CDR3 totals 13 residues. V was clipped by 4 bases and J by 4 bases, with 8 bases between them. The DNA for the CDR3 is TGTGCCAGCAGCACAGGTCTCACCGGGGAGCTGTTTTTT. This codes for CASSTGLTGELFF.

The chain has TRBV5-4 and TRBJ2-3; tentative D call: TRBD2 (6 bases). Per the germline V gene, CDR1 is SGHNT and CDR2 is YYREEE (reference sequence). The CDR3 is 15 amino acids. The ends were cut back, 4 bases at V and 7 bases at J, with 19 bases in the middle. The CDR3 DNA is TGTGCCAGCAGCCTCGGGGGACCCTTGCCAAATACGCAGTATTTT. It translates to CASSLGGPLPNTQYF. Complete variable domain (other parts from reference TRBV5-4 and TRBJ2-3): ETGVTQSPTHLIKTRGQQVTLRCSSQSGHNTVSWYQQALGQGPQFIFQYYREEENGRGNFPPRFSGLQFPNYSSELNVNALELDDSALYLCASSLGGPLPNTQYFGPGTRLTVL.

This clone was detected only once. The J gene is TRBJ1-5, the V gene TRBV7-6; the D is unclear. Between the trimmed V and J ends, which lost 5 bases and 4 bases, there was a span of 9 bases. Looked up from germline, CDR1 is SGHVS and CDR2 is FNYEAQ. This CDR3 contains 13 residues. The CDR3 reads CASSRRRNQPQHF. DNA for the CDR3: TGTGCCAGCAGCCGGCGCAGGAATCAGCCCCAGCATTTT.

The DNA of the CDR3 is TGTGCCAGCAGCTTAGGGGGCGGGAGAGATACGCAGTATTTT. The encoded protein is CASSLGGGRDTQYF. The rearrangement uses TRBV7-2 and TRBJ2-3, with 7 bases aligning to TRBD2. The germline gives CDR1 SGHTA, CDR2 FQGNSA. This CDR3 has 14 amino acids. Trimming removed 1 base from V and 5 bases from J; junction bases left unmatched: 3. Filled out from reference TRBV7-2 and TRBJ2-3, the complete variable domain reads GAGVSQSPSNKVTEKGKDVELRCDPISGHTALYWYRQSLGQGLEFLIYFQGNSAPDKSGLPSDRFSAERTGGSVSTLTIQRTQQEDSAVYLCASSLGGGRDTQYFGPGTRLTVL.

The chain joins TRBV23-1 to TRBJ2-5, with 7 bases aligning to TRBD1. TRBV23-1 is assigned to the ORF class and has an uncertain function. The CDR3 has 15 amino acids. The ends lost 3 bases at V and 4 bases at J; junction bases unmatched: 8. DNA for the CDR3: TGCGCCAGCAGTCACCCTGGACAGGTGGGAGAGACCCAGTACTTC. Translated, it gives CASSHPGQVGETQYF.

The DNA of the CDR3 is TGTGCCACCAGCATTGGGGCAGGGGACAAAGGGGGGACCCAGTACTTC. Translating gives CATSIGAGDKGGTQYF. The chain uses TRBV15 and TRBJ2-5, with D perhaps TRBD1 (6 bases). Germline CDR1 and CDR2: LNHNV and YYDKDF (reference sequence). The CDR3 is made up of 16 amino acids. V was cut by 4 bases and J by 7 bases, with 22 bases left in between.

The chain combines TRBV11-2 with TRBJ1-5, with 9 bases that match TRBD1. V lost 5 bases to trimming and J lost 5 bases; unmatched junction nucleotides: 7. In germline, CDR1 is SGHAT, CDR2 FQNNGV. The CDR3 covers 15 residues. Here the CDR3 DNA reads TGTGCCAGCAGCAAGGACAGGGGAGTTTATCAGCCCCAGCATTTT. This sequence encodes CASSKDRGVYQPQHF.

The table lists this clone with a count of one. The chain recombines TRBV18 with TRBJ2-3; D may be TRBD2 (6 bases). V lost 5 bases and J 6 bases, leaving 9 bases between the germline ends. The CDR3 has 12 amino acids. The germline V gene encodes CDR1 KGHSH and CDR2 LQKENI. The chain's CDR3 is CASSTSSDTQYF. CDR3 nucleotide sequence: TGTGCCAGCTCAACTAGCTCTGATACGCAGTATTTT.

The V and J genes are TRBV7-9 and TRBJ2-7; D perhaps matches TRBD2 (6 bases). The CDR3 covers 14 residues. Germline CDR1 reads SEHNR; CDR2 reads FQNEAQ (reference sequence). V was clipped by 5 bases and J by 4 bases, with 15 bases between them. The CDR3 sequence is CASSPVGGWYEQYF. CDR3 coding DNA: TGTGCCAGCAGCCCCGTCGGGGGTTGGTACGAGCAGTACTTC.

The chain employs TRBV6-5 and TRBJ2-7; D perhaps matches TRBD2 (6 bases). In germline, CDR1 is MNHEY, CDR2 SVGAGI. The CDR3 runs to 13 residues. The V end was cut by 6 bases, the J end by 6 bases, with 15 bases between. The CDR3 is CASSGGSKGEQYF. DNA for the CDR3: TGTGCCAGCAGCGGAGGGTCCAAAGGCGAGCAGTACTTC.

This clone has more than one count but fewer than ten. V gene TRBV30 combines with J gene TRBJ2-1; D might be TRBD2 (6 bases). With 5 bases removed from V and 4 bases from J, the gap between germline ends came to 9 bases. CDR1 GTSNPN and CDR2 SVGIG come from the germline V gene (reference sequence). The CDR3 extends over 12 amino acids. The CDR3 bases are TGTGCCTGGGGGGAGGTTTACAATGAGCAGTTCTTC. As protein: CAWGEVYNEQFF.

The chain carries TRBV5-6 and TRBJ1-1, with 7 bases matching TRBD1. The J segment lost 5 bases and the V segment lost 6 bases, leaving 13 bases of the junction unmatched. The CDR3 contains 15 residues. Germline V lookup: CDR1 SGHDT, CDR2 YYEEEE. The CDR3 DNA is TGTGCCAGCAACCGTGGGGACAGAGTCGGTACTGAAGCTTTCTTT. Its translation: CASNRGDRVGTEAFF.

V and J are TRBV7-8 and TRBJ1-2, with TRBD1 identical over 12 bases. Germline loops: CDR1 SGHVS, CDR2 FQNEAQ. The junction had 3 bases not matched to a gene; V was cut back by 1 base and J by 9 bases. The CDR3 has 14 residues. The CDR3 region is CASSLGGTGGSYTF. CDR3 in DNA: TGTGCCAGCAGCTTAGGAGGGACAGGGGGCAGCTACACCTTC.

This chain uses TRBV19 with TRBJ1-4; no clear D. The CDR3 length is 15 residues. Germline values: CDR1 LNHDA, CDR2 SQIVND (reference sequence). Trimming stripped 3 bases from V and 5 bases from J, with 13 bases between. The DNA for the CDR3 is TGTGCCAGTAGTATTTTGTCAGAACGAAATGAAAAACTGTTTTTT. Its translation is CASSILSERNEKLFF.

This chain links TRBV7-2 with TRBJ2-7; 10 bases agree with TRBD2. Germline V gene sequence: CDR1 SGHTA, CDR2 FQGNSA. V shed 5 bases, J shed 0 bases, and the junction held 4 bases outside the gene matches. This CDR3 has 15 residues. The CDR3 DNA is TGTGCCAGCAGCCCCGTAGCGGGAGGCTCCTACGAGCAGTACTTC. It translates to CASSPVAGGSYEQYF.

In this sample, this clone turned up once. V is TRBV7-2 and J is TRBJ2-3, with 10 nucleotides matching TRBD2. J lost 4 bases, V lost 5 bases, and 6 bases had no gene match. CDR1 and CDR2 (germline): SGHTA, FQGNSA. The CDR3 covers 15 residues. CDR3 sequence (DNA): TGTGCCAGCAGCGGCTCTAGCGGGAGCGCAGATACGCAGTATTTT. Its protein product is CASSGSSGSADTQYF.